These T cell receptor beta chains were read from a single sample in a study of blood T cell repertoires in COVID-19. Clones were read by immunoSEQ multiplex PCR, and TCRdb kept only the in-frame ones, dropping some. Counted here are roughly 360,000 clones, under 85% occurring once; the ten biggest clones make up approximately 5.4%. Sequencing was carried out using PBMCs or T cells enriched from blood (not recorded which). Source of these receptors: a woman aged 50 to 60 who had recovered from COVID-19. CDR3s include the opening cysteine and the closing phenylalanine or tryptophan. A D gene is named only where the DNA matches it firmly. A row's size may be missing; if present it is once, few, many or a size class.

j_gene | abundance | d_gene | v_gene | len | CDR3nt | CDR3aa
TRBJ2-6 | NA | NA | TRBV19 | 16 | TGTGCCAGTAGTATGGTCAGGTCCCCTGGGGCCAACGTCCTGACTTTC | CASSMVRSPGANVLTF
TRBJ2-7 | few | NA | TRBV9 | 14 | TGTGCCAGCAGCGTAGGTGGAGGGCAATACGAGCAGTACTTC | CASSVGGGQYEQYF
TRBJ1-2 | NA | NA | TRBV5-4 | 12 | TGTGCCAGCAGCTTAAAGGGAGCTGGCTACACCTTC | CASSLKGAGYTF
TRBJ1-5 | NA | NA | TRBV6-5 | 13 | TGTGCCAGCAGAGACAGACCTAATCAGCCCCAGCATTTT | CASRDRPNQPQHF
TRBJ2-7 | NA | TRBD1 | TRBV15 | 13 | TGTGCCACCAGCAGGAGGGACAGGGGGACGCAGTACTTC | CATSRRDRGTQYF
TRBJ2-1 | NA | TRBD2 | TRBV19 | 13 | TGTGCCAGCAAGACTAGCGGGAGTAATGAGCAGTTCTTC | CASKTSGSNEQFF
TRBJ2-5 | NA | TRBD2 | TRBV6-6 | 15 | TGTGCCAGCAGTCGTAGCGGGGGGGCAGGGGAGACCCAGTACTTC | CASSRSGGAGETQYF
TRBJ1-2 | NA | NA | TRBV12-3/TRBV12-4 | 12 | TGTGCCAGGGGAACAGGGAACTATGGCTACACCTTC | CARGTGNYGYTF
TRBJ2-5 | NA | TRBD2 | TRBV7-2 | 17 | TGTGCCAGCAGCTTTGAGGGCCGGGGGGGCCGTCAAGAGACCCAGTACTTC | CASSFEGRGGRQETQYF
TRBJ1-2 | NA | NA | TRBV9 | 13 | TGTGCCAGCAGCGCGACAGAAATCTATGGCTACACCTTC | CASSATEIYGYTF